A single sample gave rise to the 29 T cell receptor beta chains below, sequenced in a study of blood T cell repertoires in COVID-19. Using immunoSEQ multiplex PCR, the repertoire was profiled, and TCRdb retains in-frame clones only, with some absent. The sample includes around 340,000 clones, more than 70% of them seen just once. Sequencing was performed on peripheral blood. The receptors originated from a man younger than 45 with active or convalescent COVID-19.

CDR3 loop: CATSDSASLASGDQETQYF. The CDR3 coding sequence is TGTGCCACCAGTGATTCCGCCTCGTTGGCTAGCGGGGACCAAGAGACCCAGTACTTC. The chain is built from TRBV24-1 and TRBJ2-5; 9 nucleotides match TRBD2. The CDR3 spans 19 residues. The ends lost 2 bases at V and 0 bases at J; junction bases unmatched: 12. CDR1 and CDR2 (germline): KGHDR, SFDVKD.

This sequence joins TRBV4-1 and TRBJ2-7; 8 positions agree with TRBD2. Losses at the gene ends were 0 bases for V and 1 base for J; bases not matched to a gene: 11. Germline assignment: CDR1 MGHRA and CDR2 YSYEKL. There are 18 residues in the CDR3. Written as DNA, the CDR3 is TGCGCCAGCAGCCAAGATCGGGCCGTAGCGGGGACATCCTACGAGCAGTACTTC. This gives the protein CASSQDRAVAGTSYEQYF.

The chain has TRBV18 and TRBJ2-7; perhaps TRBD2 as D (6 bases). Germline V gene lookup returns CDR1 KGHSH and CDR2 LQKENI. The CDR3 covers 12 residues. Trimming took 4 bases from V and 4 from J, leaving 8 bases between them. The CDR3 DNA reads TGTGCCAGCTCACACGGGACTTACGAGCAGTACTTC. Translation: CASSHGTYEQYF.

The genes are TRBV4-1 and TRBJ2-7, with TRBD1 as a possible D gene (6 bases). Germline V gene lookup returns CDR1 MGHRA and CDR2 YSYEKL. Trimming removed 1 base from V and 1 base from J, with 14 bases in between. The CDR3 spans 16 residues. CDR3 region: CASSQAFGQISYEQYF. The DNA of the CDR3 is TGCGCCAGCAGCCAAGCTTTCGGACAGATATCCTACGAGCAGTACTTC.

This clone was counted between two and nine times. V gene TRBV27 combines with J gene TRBJ2-1; 9 nucleotides match TRBD2. V shed 7 bases, J shed 6 bases, and the junction held 10 bases outside the gene matches. The germline V gene encodes CDR1 MNHEY and CDR2 SMNVEV (reference sequence). The CDR3 covers 15 residues. CDR3 loop: CASIRLAAQGNEQFF. DNA of the CDR3: TGTGCCAGCATTAGACTAGCGGCGCAAGGCAATGAGCAGTTCTTC.

The chain joins TRBV16 to TRBJ2-7; the match to TRBD2 covers 7 bases. The junction had 8 bases not matched to a gene; V was cut back by 2 bases and J by 1 base. This CDR3 comprises 16 residues. CDR1 is KGHSY and CDR2 is FQNENV in the germline V gene. DNA of the CDR3: TGTGCCAGCAGCCAAATTATGCGGGAGAAATCCTACGAGCAGTACTTC. It encodes CASSQIMREKSYEQYF. Full variable domain (missing parts from reference TRBV16 and TRBJ2-7): GEEVAQTPKHLVRGEGQKAKLYCAPIKGHSYVFWYQQVLKNEFKFLISFQNENVFDETGMPKERFSAKCLPNSPCSLEIQATKLEDSAVYFCASSQIMREKSYEQYFGPGTRLTVT.

The V gene is TRBV19, the J gene TRBJ1-1; D is unclear. Germline values: CDR1 LNHDA, CDR2 SQIVND (reference sequence). The CDR3 has 15 amino acids. Trimming cost V 0 bases and J 2 bases, with 10 bases left between them. The chain's CDR3 is CASSIDWHTNTEAFF. The CDR3 coding sequence is TGTGCCAGTAGTATAGATTGGCATACCAACACTGAAGCTTTCTTT.

This clone came up many times. This chain links TRBV5-4 with TRBJ2-4; TRBD2 might be the D (6 bases). The V end was cut by 4 bases, the J end by 8 bases, with 19 bases between. CDR3 size: 15 residues. Germline V gene sequence: CDR1 SGHNT, CDR2 YYREEE (reference sequence). The CDR3 spells CASSEGLGATHIQYF. The DNA of the CDR3 is TGTGCCAGCAGCGAGGGACTCGGAGCAACGCACATTCAGTACTTC.

The rearrangement links TRBV27 to TRBJ1-5, with 7 bases that match TRBD1. The CDR3 is made up of 15 amino acids. After removal of 6 bases from V and 3 bases from J, the junction contained 8 bases not matched to a gene. The germline CDR1 and CDR2 sequences are MNHEY and SMNVEV (reference sequence). CDR3 bases: TGTGCCAGCAGCTTGTACAGGGGACCCAATCAGCCCCAGCATTTT. It yields the protein CASSLYRGPNQPQHF.

V gene TRBV2 combines with J gene TRBJ2-1; D is uncertain. Trimming left V 7 bases short and J 6 bases short, with 13 bases between. The CDR3 sequence is 13 residues long. Germline values: CDR1 SNHLY, CDR2 FYNNEI. The CDR3 DNA is TGTGCCAGCATGTACTACTCAGCCAATGAGCAGTTCTTC. Amino acid sequence: CASMYYSANEQFF.

The V call is TRBV11-3, the J call TRBJ2-2; TRBD1 agrees at 9 bases. Germline-derived CDR1 and CDR2 are SGHNT and YENEEA. Losses at the gene ends were 6 bases for V and 2 bases for J; bases not matched to a gene: 10. The CDR3 has 17 amino acids. The CDR3 bases are TGTGCCAGCAGGGGCGGGACAGGGCGATCAAACACCGGGGAGCTGTTTTTT. It is translated as CASRGGTGRSNTGELFF. Together with reference TRBV11-3 and TRBJ2-2, the CDR3 gives the full variable domain: EAGVVQSPRYKIIEKKQPVAFWCNPISGHNTLYWYLQNLGQGPELLIRYENEEAVDDSQLPKDRFSAERLKGVDSTLKIQPAELGDSAVYLCASRGGTGRSNTGELFFGEGSRLTVL.

V gene TRBV18 combines with J gene TRBJ2-1; no reliable D call. The CDR3 has 12 amino acids. V gave up 6 bases and J gave up 7 bases, with 10 bases separating them. From germline, CDR1 is KGHSH and CDR2 LQKENI. CDR3 loop: CASSVATNEQFF. In DNA, the CDR3 is TGTGCCAGCTCCGTAGCCACTAATGAGCAGTTCTTC.

This clone came up a few times. This sequence joins TRBV4-3 and TRBJ1-1; 8 bases match TRBD1. Trimming removed 5 bases from V and 5 bases from J; junction bases left unmatched: 10. The V gene's germline CDR1 is LGHNA and CDR2 YSLEER. The CDR3 loop spans 15 amino acids. The CDR3 protein is CASSGYRGGWTEAFF. CDR3 sequence (DNA): TGCGCCAGCAGCGGATACAGGGGGGGATGGACTGAAGCTTTCTTT.

The rearrangement links TRBV5-1 to TRBJ2-7; 7 bases match TRBD1. The CDR3 spans 15 residues. The V segment lost 4 bases and the J segment 2 bases; nucleotides outside the gene matches: 9. The germline V gene encodes CDR1 SGHRS and CDR2 YFSETQ. CDR3 nucleotide sequence: TGCGCCAGCAGCGGCAAGACAGGGAATACCTACGAGCAGTACTTC. This gives the protein CASSGKTGNTYEQYF.

The chain links TRBV28 to TRBJ1-6; 8 nucleotides line up with TRBD1. The CDR3 length is 15 residues. V was pared by 8 bases and J by 8 bases, with 11 bases of the junction left unmatched. Germline values: CDR1 MDHEN, CDR2 SYDVKM. CDR3 region: CASHTAGGSDSPLHF. For the CDR3, the DNA is TGTGCCAGCCATACAGCAGGGGGCTCGGATTCACCCCTCCACTTT.

The table lists this clone with a count of one. V gene TRBV4-2 combines with J gene TRBJ1-1, with D perhaps matching TRBD1 (5 bases). The CDR3 has 15 amino acids. V shed 4 bases and J shed 5 bases, with 17 bases lying between them. The germline V gene encodes CDR1 LGHNA and CDR2 YNFKEQ. The chain's CDR3 is CASSLPEGRATEAFF. The DNA of the CDR3 is TGTGCCAGCAGCCTCCCGGAGGGCAGGGCAACTGAAGCTTTCTTT.

Concerning this clone: A read error may account for a junction end that differs from germline. The rearrangement joins TRBV29-1 to TRBJ2-7; 7 bases match TRBD1. This CDR3 has 13 residues. Per germline, CDR1 SQVTM and CDR2 ANQGSEA. CDR3 protein: CSAEGTATYEQYF. The CDR3 DNA sequence: TGCAGCGCTGAAGGGACAGCCACTTACGAGCAGTACTTC.

This clone was counted at least ten times. CDR3 DNA: TGCGCCAGCAGCTTGGAGGGACTGTCCCCAGATACGCAGTATTTT. Translating gives CASSLEGLSPDTQYF. This sequence joins TRBV5-1 and TRBJ2-3, with D possibly TRBD2 on 6 matching bases. Germline-derived CDR1 and CDR2 are SGHRS and YFSETQ. This CDR3 spans 15 amino acids. With 0 bases removed from V and 4 bases from J, the gap between germline ends came to 12 bases. Filled out from reference TRBV5-1 and TRBJ2-3, the complete variable domain reads KAGVTQTPRYLIKTRGQQVTLSCSPISGHRSVSWYQQTPGQGLQFLFEYFSETQRNKGNFPGRFSGRQFSNSRSEMNVSTLELGDSALYLCASSLEGLSPDTQYFGPGTRLTVL.

The J gene is TRBJ2-5, the V gene TRBV15, with 9 nucleotides matching TRBD2. There are 14 residues in the CDR3. J lost 2 bases, V lost 2 bases, and 0 bases had no gene match. Germline CDR1 and CDR2: LNHNV and YYDKDF (reference sequence). The chain's CDR3 is CATSRLAGQETQYF. The CDR3 DNA sequence: TGTGCCACCAGCAGACTAGCGGGACAAGAGACCCAGTACTTC.

The chain uses TRBV18 and TRBJ2-2, with D possibly matching TRBD2 (6 bases). CDR3 length equals 14 residues. CDR1 is KGHSH, CDR2 LQKENI, per germline. The ends were cut back, 5 bases at V and 7 bases at J, with 14 bases in the middle. The CDR3 nucleotides read TGTGCCAGCTCAAGATCCGGGACTGGCGGGGAGCTGTTTTTT. Protein sequence: CASSRSGTGGELFF.

Notes on this clone: One end of the junction is discordant with germline, which a read error may explain. The V and J genes are TRBV5-1 and TRBJ1-2; 10 bases map to TRBD1. CDR3 length: 14 amino acids. Germline V CDR1 and CDR2: SGHRS, YFSETQ. CDR3 sequence reads: CASSLGQGGYDYTF. The CDR3 DNA reads TGCGCCAGCAGCCTCGGACAGGGGGGCTATGACTACACCTTC. Full variable domain (missing parts from reference TRBV5-1 and TRBJ1-2): KAGVTQTPRYLIKTRGQQVTLSCSPISGHRSVSWYQQTPGQGLQFLFEYFSETQRNKGNFPGRFSGRQFSNSRSEMNVSTLELGDSALYLCASSLGQGGYDYTFGSGTRLTVV.

This chain joins TRBV19 and TRBJ1-5; a weak D match, TRBD1 (5 bases). V was shortened by 7 bases and J by 2 bases, with 18 bases between the two germline ends. The CDR3 totals 16 residues. The germline gives CDR1 LNHDA, CDR2 SQIVND (reference sequence). This CDR3 reads CASILGGRSGNQPQHF. Written as DNA, the CDR3 is TGTGCCAGTATCCTGGGGGGGAGAAGTGGCAATCAGCCCCAGCATTTT.

The chain joins TRBV9 to TRBJ2-2; 10 bases agree with TRBD1. Per the germline V gene, CDR1 is SGDLS and CDR2 is YYNGEE. There are 18 residues in the CDR3. The ends lost 2 bases at V and 5 bases at J; junction bases unmatched: 12. The CDR3 coding sequence is TGTGCCAGCAGCGTCCGTATGCCGGGACAGGGGTCGACCGGGGAGCTGTTTTTT. Its protein product is CASSVRMPGQGSTGELFF.

The chain uses TRBV7-9 and TRBJ1-2; the D gene is possibly TRBD1 (5 bases). The germline V gene has CDR1 SEHNR and CDR2 FQNEAQ (reference sequence). V gave up 4 bases and J gave up 6 bases, with 18 bases separating them. This CDR3 has 15 amino acids. The CDR3 nucleotides are TGTGCCAGCAGCTGGGGCTACGGAGCCGAGGATGGCTACACCTTC. It specifies CASSWGYGAEDGYTF. Looking up the rest from reference TRBV7-9 and TRBJ1-2 gives the full variable domain: DTGVSQNPRHKITKRGQNVTFRCDPISEHNRLYWYRQTLGQGPEFLTYFQNEAQLEKSRLLSDRFSAERPKGSFSTLEIQRTEQGDSAMYLCASSWGYGAEDGYTFGSGTRLTVV.

The V gene is TRBV4-2, the J gene TRBJ2-7; TRBD2 matches 7 bases. This CDR3 is 15 amino acids long. The junction had 7 bases not matched to a gene; V was cut back by 2 bases and J by 3 bases. In germline, CDR1 is LGHNA, CDR2 YNFKEQ. This chain's CDR3 is CASSQRRGTNYEQYF. The CDR3 bases are TGTGCCAGCAGCCAACGGCGGGGGACTAACTACGAGCAGTACTTC.

This chain uses TRBV25-1 with TRBJ1-4; D unclear. Trimming removed 3 bases from V and 5 bases from J, with 10 bases in between. The CDR3 has 14 amino acids. Germline V CDR1 and CDR2: MGHDK, SYGVNS. The CDR3, as DNA: TGTGCCAGCAGTGATCGCCTCGGGAATGAAAAACTGTTTTTT. It yields the protein CASSDRLGNEKLFF.

The chain couples TRBV18 to TRBJ1-4, with D unclear. The CDR3 totals 12 residues. Germline V gives CDR1 KGHSH, CDR2 LQKENI. V lost 5 bases and J lost 14, with 15 bases in between. CDR3 in amino acids: CASSKRESRLFF. The CDR3 DNA sequence: TGTGCCAGCTCAAAACGGGAAAGCCGCCTGTTTTTT.

This chain connects TRBV10-3 to TRBJ1-1; 12 bases are shared with TRBD1. This CDR3 comprises 14 residues. J lost 2 bases, V lost 10 bases, and 5 bases had no gene match. Germline assignment: CDR1 ENHRY and CDR2 SYGVKD. CDR3 residues: CATGDRGQNTEAFF. DNA for the CDR3: TGTGCCACCGGGGACAGGGGGCAAAACACTGAAGCTTTCTTT.

This clone has a count of ten or more. The rearrangement uses TRBV12-3 or TRBV12-4 and TRBJ1-5; the match to TRBD1 covers 7 bases. The CDR3 has 12 residues. The junction had 5 bases not matched to a gene; V was cut back by 6 bases and J by 9 bases. The CDR3 spells CASRPQGGPQHF. The CDR3 region has the DNA TGTGCCAGCAGGCCTCAGGGGGGGCCCCAGCATTTT.